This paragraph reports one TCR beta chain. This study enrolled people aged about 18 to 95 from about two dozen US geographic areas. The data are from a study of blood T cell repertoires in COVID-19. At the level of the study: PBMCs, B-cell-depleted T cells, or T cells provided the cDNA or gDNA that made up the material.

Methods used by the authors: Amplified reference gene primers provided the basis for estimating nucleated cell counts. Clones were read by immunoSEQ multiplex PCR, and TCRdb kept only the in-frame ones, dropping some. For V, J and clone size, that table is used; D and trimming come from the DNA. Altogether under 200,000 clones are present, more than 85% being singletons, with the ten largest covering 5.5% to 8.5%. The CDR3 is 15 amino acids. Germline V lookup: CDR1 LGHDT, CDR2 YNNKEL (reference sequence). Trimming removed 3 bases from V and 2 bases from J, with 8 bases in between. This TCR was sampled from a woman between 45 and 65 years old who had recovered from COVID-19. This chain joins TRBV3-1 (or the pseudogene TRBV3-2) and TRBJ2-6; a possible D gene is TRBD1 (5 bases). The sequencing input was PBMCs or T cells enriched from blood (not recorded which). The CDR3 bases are TGTGCCAGCAGCCAGCCGACAGCTGGGGCCAACGTCCTGACTTTC. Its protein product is CASSQPTAGANVLTF.